This TCR beta chain derives from a study of blood T cell repertoires in COVID-19. V was trimmed by 1 base and J by 2 bases, leaving 15 bases between them. Germline V gene sequence: CDR1 SQVTM, CDR2 ANQGSEA. The CDR3 totals 15 residues. Sequenced by immunoSEQ multiplex PCR; TCRdb stores in-frame clones only, minus some. The sample lists under 300,000 clones; roughly 85% were seen once. This sequence was found in a man in his sixties who had recovered from COVID-19. The chain links TRBV29-1 to TRBJ2-7; perhaps TRBD2 as D (6 bases). The source material was peripheral blood. The CDR3 reads CSVEGFGGTTYEQYF. The CDR3 region has the DNA TGCAGCGTTGAAGGGTTTGGGGGGACGACCTACGAGCAGTACTTC.